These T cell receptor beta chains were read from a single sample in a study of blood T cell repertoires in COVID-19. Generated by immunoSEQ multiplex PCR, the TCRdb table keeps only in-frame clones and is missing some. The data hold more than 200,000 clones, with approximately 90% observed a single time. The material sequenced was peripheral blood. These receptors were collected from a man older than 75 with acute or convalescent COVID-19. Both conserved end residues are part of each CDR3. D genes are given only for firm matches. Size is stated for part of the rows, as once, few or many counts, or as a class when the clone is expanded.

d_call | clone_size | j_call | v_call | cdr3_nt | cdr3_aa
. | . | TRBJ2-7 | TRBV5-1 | TGCGCCAGCAGCTCTGCCGACAGGTACGAGCAGTACTTC | CASSSADRYEQYF
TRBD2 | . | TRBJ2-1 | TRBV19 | TGTGCCAGTAGTTCGGGACTAGCGGGAGCGGATGAGCAGTTCTTC | CASSSGLAGADEQFF
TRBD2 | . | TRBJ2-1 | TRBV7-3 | TGTGCCAGCAGCTTAGGGACTAGCGGGAGAGTTCAGTTCTTC | CASSLGTSGRVQFF
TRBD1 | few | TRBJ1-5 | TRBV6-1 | TGTGCCAGCAGTGAGGGACAGGCTTATAGCAATCAGCCCCAGCATTTT | CASSEGQAYSNQPQHF
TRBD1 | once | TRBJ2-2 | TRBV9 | TGTGCCAGCAGCGTAGGGGGGACAGGCATCACCGGGGAGCTGTTTTTT | CASSVGGTGITGELFF
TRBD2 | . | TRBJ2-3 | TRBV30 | TGTGCCTGGAAAAGACTAGCGGGAGGGACAGATACGCAGTATTTT | CAWKRLAGGTDTQYF
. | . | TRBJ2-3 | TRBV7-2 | TGTGCCAGCAGGACTCTTAGTACAGATACGCAGTATTTT | CASRTLSTDTQYF
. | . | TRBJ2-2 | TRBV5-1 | TGCGCCAGCAGAGTGTTGGCAGGGTCGGCCACCGGGGAGCTGTTTTTT | CASRVLAGSATGELFF
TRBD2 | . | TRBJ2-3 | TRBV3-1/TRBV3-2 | TGTGCCAGCAGCCCACGTGCGGGAGCTCCCACAGATACGCAGTATTTT | CASSPRAGAPTDTQYF
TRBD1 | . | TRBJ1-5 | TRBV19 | TGTGCCAGTAGTTTAACAGGGGTTCAGCCCCAGCATTTT | CASSLTGVQPQHF
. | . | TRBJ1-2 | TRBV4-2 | TGTGCCAGCAGCCAAGTTCATGTTGGGGGGGATGGCTACACCTTC | CASSQVHVGGDGYTF
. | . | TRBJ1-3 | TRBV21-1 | TGTGCCAGCAGTATTAAATCCTTAGTTGGCGGCTCATCTGGAAACACCATATATTTT | CASSIKSLVGGSSGNTIYF
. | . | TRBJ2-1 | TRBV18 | TGTGCCAGCTCGGGCGAGTCGTACAATGAGCAGTTCTTC | CASSGESYNEQFF
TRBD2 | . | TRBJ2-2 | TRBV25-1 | TGTGCCAGCAGTGAAGCTAGCGGATACACCGGGGAGCTGTTTTTT | CASSEASGYTGELFF
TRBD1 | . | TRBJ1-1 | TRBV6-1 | TGTGCCAGCAGGGACAGGGGGTCAGGAAACACTGAAGCTTTCTTT | CASRDRGSGNTEAFF
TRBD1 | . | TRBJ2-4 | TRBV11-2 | TGTGCCAGCAGCGGACAGGGGGCAGTAGCCAAAAACATTCAGTACTTC | CASSGQGAVAKNIQYF
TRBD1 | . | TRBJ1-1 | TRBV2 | TGTGCCAGCAGTGCCCCAGGGGACAGGGCTTTCTTT | CASSAPGDRAFF
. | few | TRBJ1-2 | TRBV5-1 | TGCGCCAGCGGTACCGAGGGCTGGTACACCTTC | CASGTEGWYTF
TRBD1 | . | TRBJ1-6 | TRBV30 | TGTGCCTGGGAAGGACAGGAGAATTCACCCCTCCACTTT | CAWEGQENSPLHF
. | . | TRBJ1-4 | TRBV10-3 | TGTGCCATCAGGGCAGACGGGGCAACTAATGAAAAACTGTTTTTT | CAIRADGATNEKLFF